The 29 T cell receptor beta chains below all came from one sample that was sequenced in a study of control samples from healthy donors and cancer patients. Clones were sequenced by immunoSEQ multiplex PCR, and TCRdb holds only the in-frame ones, with some missing. Of around 200,000 clones in the sample, over 90% are singletons; the top ten hold approximately 1.4%. Sample: blood. These receptors all stem from a man aged 50 or older in good health.

As to this clone: Other DNA sequences in this specimen translate into the identical CDR3. This sequence joins TRBV13 and TRBJ2-7; TRBD1 agrees at 9 bases. The CDR3 extends over 15 amino acids. CDR1 is PRHDT and CDR2 is FYEKMQ in the germline V gene (reference sequence). Germline trimming cut 6 bases from V and 2 bases from J; bases unmatched to any gene: 8. In DNA, the CDR3 is TGTGCCAGCAGTCACCGGGGACAGGGAACCTACGAGCAGTACTTC. Its translation is CASSHRGQGTYEQYF.

This sequence joins TRBV27 and TRBJ1-6; D ambiguous. Germline assignment: CDR1 MNHEY and CDR2 SMNVEV (reference sequence). The ends were cut back, 3 bases at V and 7 bases at J, with 10 bases in the middle. There are 14 residues in the CDR3. In nucleotides, the CDR3 is TGTGCCAGCAGTTTCGAGGGAGGCAATTCACCCCTCCACTTT. Translated, it gives CASSFEGGNSPLHF.

CDR3 region: CASSVGGRTGKRSPLHF. The CDR3 region has the DNA TGTGCCAGCAGCGTTGGGGGCAGGACAGGGAAGAGGTCACCCCTCCACTTT. The J gene is TRBJ1-6, the V gene TRBV9, with 8 bases lining up with TRBD1. This CDR3 comprises 17 residues. Germline trimming cut 2 bases from V and 10 bases from J; bases unmatched to any gene: 14. CDR1 is SGDLS, CDR2 YYNGEE, per germline.

DNA for the CDR3: TGTGCCAGCCGAAGGACAGCTTTGTCCACTGAAGCTTTCTTT. Amino acids: CASRRTALSTEAFF. This chain uses TRBV6-5 with TRBJ1-1, with TRBD1 as a possible D gene (6 bases). This CDR3 comprises 14 residues. V gave up 8 bases and J gave up 4 bases, with 17 bases separating them. The germline gives CDR1 MNHEY, CDR2 SVGAGI.

The chain joins TRBV10-3 to TRBJ1-6, with 11 positions matching TRBD1. The V gene end was trimmed by 2 bases and the J gene end by 9 bases; junction bases not matched to a gene: 3. The CDR3 consists of 15 residues. Per the germline V gene, CDR1 is ENHRY and CDR2 is SYGVKD. CDR3 in DNA: TGTGCCATCAGTGAGGGGACAGGGGGTAGTTCACCCCTCCACTTT. This encodes CAISEGTGGSSPLHF.

This chain links TRBV7-6 with TRBJ2-1; 9 bases map to TRBD2. There are 15 residues in the CDR3. V shed 3 bases and J 5 bases; nucleotides not matched to a gene: 5. CDR1 and CDR2 (germline): SGHVS, FNYEAQ. CDR3 coding DNA: TGTGCCAGCAGCTTTGCAGCGGGGGGCCACAATGAGCAGTTCTTC. Encoded protein: CASSFAAGGHNEQFF.

This chain uses TRBV6-5 with TRBJ1-5; D uncertain. The CDR3 contains 13 residues. V dropped 5 bases and J dropped 3 bases, with 8 bases sitting between them. Germline values: CDR1 MNHEY, CDR2 SVGAGI. The DNA for the CDR3 is TGTGCCAGCAGTCGGACCTCCAATCAGCCCCAGCATTTT. It specifies CASSRTSNQPQHF.

This chain uses TRBV3-1 (or the pseudogene TRBV3-2) with TRBJ1-3, with no clear D. The ends were cut back, 1 base at V and 8 bases at J, with 12 bases in the middle. CDR3 size: 14 residues. Germline CDR1 is LGHDT and CDR2 is YNNKEL (reference sequence). The CDR3 bases are TGTGCCAGCAGCCAAGCCCCCCTGGCGGACACCATATATTTT. It translates to CASSQAPLADTIYF.

V is TRBV28 and J is TRBJ1-4, with a tentative D call TRBD1 (5 bases). Germline CDR1 is MDHEN and CDR2 is SYDVKM. The CDR3 is made up of 15 amino acids. The V gene lost 6 bases and the J gene lost 5 bases, with 16 bases spanning the gap. The CDR3 loop is CASRRPGRGNEKLFF. The CDR3 DNA reads as TGTGCCAGCAGGCGCCCCGGACGGGGGAATGAAAAACTGTTTTTT. The entire variable domain, with the rest obtained from reference TRBV28 and TRBJ1-4, is as follows: DVKVTQSSRYLVKRTGEKVFLECVQDMDHENMFWYRQDPGLGLRLIYFSYDVKMKEKGDIPEGYSVSREKKERFSLILESASTNQTSMYLCASRRPGRGNEKLFFGSGTQLSVL.

This chain joins TRBV18 and TRBJ2-1; 9 nucleotides line up with TRBD1. Trimming took 6 bases from V and 9 from J; bases not matched to a gene: 15. Germline V gives CDR1 KGHSH, CDR2 LQKENI. This CDR3 comprises 16 residues. The CDR3 nucleotides are TGTGCCAGCTCGTCGTTGACAGGGGGTACAGGTGGTGAGCAGTTCTTC. This sequence encodes CASSSLTGGTGGEQFF.

V gene TRBV30 combines with J gene TRBJ1-4; 7 nucleotides align to TRBD1. Germline CDR1 reads GTSNPN; CDR2 reads SVGIG (reference sequence). This CDR3 is 15 amino acids long. Losses at the gene ends were 1 base for V and 0 bases for J; bases not matched to a gene: 2. The CDR3 region is CAWSEQGATNEKLFF. The DNA for the CDR3 is TGTGCCTGGAGTGAGCAGGGGGCAACTAATGAAAAACTGTTTTTT.

This chain connects TRBV7-8 to TRBJ2-3; 10 positions agree with TRBD1. Unmatched junction bases numbered 2, after V lost 4 bases and J lost 4 bases. The germline CDR1 and CDR2 sequences are SGHVS and FQNEAQ. This CDR3 is 14 amino acids long. The chain's CDR3 is CASSSGTGADTQYF. The CDR3 DNA reads TGTGCCAGCAGCTCTGGGACAGGGGCAGATACGCAGTATTTT.

The genes are TRBV9 and TRBJ2-1, with D hard to call. Germline V CDR1 and CDR2: SGDLS, YYNGEE. The CDR3 runs 15 residues. Trimming took off 4 bases at V and 5 bases at J, with 16 bases between the two ends. The DNA for the CDR3 is TGTGCCAGCAGCTCCCGACTTACCAATCACAATGAGCAGTTCTTC. Protein sequence: CASSSRLTNHNEQFF.

The rearrangement joins TRBV5-1 to TRBJ2-5; 13 nucleotides match TRBD2. The CDR3 length is 16 residues. The germline CDR1 and CDR2 sequences are SGHRS and YFSETQ. V shed 4 bases, J shed 1 base, and the junction held 4 bases outside the gene matches. The CDR3 DNA is TGCGCCAGCAGCCTGTGGACTAGCGGGGGCCAAGAGACCCAGTACTTC. Protein product: CASSLWTSGGQETQYF.

The chain combines TRBV29-1 with TRBJ2-2; 10 bases are shared with TRBD1. V lost 5 bases and J lost 6; bases outside the gene matches: 3. The germline CDR1 and CDR2 sequences are SQVTM and ANQGSEA. This CDR3 spans 13 amino acids. CDR3 in amino acids: CSVSGQGAGELFF. In nucleotides, the CDR3 is TGCAGCGTTTCCGGACAGGGGGCCGGGGAGCTGTTTTTT.

The chain has TRBV4-1 and TRBJ1-1; possible D gene TRBD1, 6 bases. Trimming removed 4 bases from V and 6 bases from J, with 6 bases in between. Germline lookup yields CDR1 MGHRA and CDR2 YSYEKL. The CDR3 covers 11 residues. The CDR3 nucleotides are TGCGCCAGCAGCCCAGGGGCTGAAGCTTTCTTT. Its translation is CASSPGAEAFF.

This clone appeared once. V and J are TRBV30 and TRBJ1-1, with 8 bases aligning to TRBD1. The CDR3 totals 15 residues. In germline, CDR1 is GTSNPN, CDR2 SVGIG (reference sequence). After removal of 1 base from V and 4 bases from J, the junction contained 8 bases not matched to a gene. The CDR3 region is CAWSDRKTGGTEAFF. CDR3 sequence (DNA): TGTGCCTGGAGTGACCGAAAAACAGGGGGCACTGAAGCTTTCTTT. Full variable domain (missing parts from reference TRBV30 and TRBJ1-1): SQTIHQWPATLVQPVGSPLSLECTVEGTSNPNLYWYRQAAGRGLQLLFYSVGIGQISSEVPQNLSASRPQDRQFILSSKKLLLSDSGFYLCAWSDRKTGGTEAFFGQGTRLTVV.

In its sample, this clone was seen once. The rearrangement joins TRBV7-2 to TRBJ1-4; weak D call: TRBD1 (5 bases). This CDR3 contains 16 residues. Germline CDR1 SGHTA, CDR2 FQGNSA. Trimming took off 4 bases at V and 4 bases at J, with 16 bases between the two ends. The CDR3: CASSYRDGFFNEKLFF. The CDR3 nucleotides read TGTGCCAGCAGCTACCGGGACGGATTTTTTAATGAAAAACTGTTTTTT.

The chain links TRBV5-1 to TRBJ2-1, with TRBD1 matching 9 bases. V was clipped by 3 bases and J by 4 bases; unmatched bases: 5. Germline CDR1 and CDR2: SGHRS and YFSETQ. The CDR3 consists of 15 residues. In nucleotides, the CDR3 is TGCGCCAGCAGCTCGACAGGGGGACAATACAATGAGCAGTTCTTC. Its translation is CASSSTGGQYNEQFF.

The rearrangement uses TRBV12-3 or TRBV12-4 and TRBJ2-2; D gene uncertain. The CDR3 has 13 amino acids. Trimming removed 1 base at V and 6 bases at J, with 6 bases between. Written as DNA, the CDR3 is TGTGCCAGCAGTTTAGATTGGGCCGGGGAGCTGTTTTTT. Its translation: CASSLDWAGELFF.

The V and J genes are TRBV11-2 and TRBJ2-2; the D gene could be TRBD1 or TRBD2 (6 bases each). Trimming left V 5 bases short and J 1 base short, with 14 bases between. Germline V gives CDR1 SGHAT, CDR2 FQNNGV. This CDR3 has 16 amino acids. The DNA for the CDR3 is TGTGCCAGCAGCCCACGCGGGACAATGAACACCGGGGAGCTGTTTTTT. Its protein product is CASSPRGTMNTGELFF.

The genes are TRBV5-6 and TRBJ1-3, with D unclear. The CDR3 consists of 13 residues. Trimming left V 4 bases short and J 3 bases short, with 8 bases between. Germline V CDR1 and CDR2: SGHDT, YYEEEE. The CDR3 DNA reads as TGTGCCAGCAGCCTTGTGGTTGGAAACACCATATATTTT. It yields the protein CASSLVVGNTIYF.

The rearrangement uses TRBV2 and TRBJ2-7; D gene unclear. V lost 10 bases to trimming and J lost 1 base, with 11 bases between them. The CDR3 is 12 amino acids. CDR1 is SNHLY, CDR2 FYNNEI, per germline. CDR3 protein: CATEAASYEQYV. The CDR3 DNA reads TGTGCCACCGAAGCCGCTTCCTACGAGCAGTACGTC.

V and J are TRBV7-7 and TRBJ2-6; D uncertain. Germline V gene sequence: CDR1 SSHAT, CDR2 FNYEAQ (reference sequence). Trimming removed 5 bases at V and 4 bases at J, with 6 bases between. This CDR3 contains 13 residues. The CDR3 loop reads CASSPSGANVLTF. CDR3 coding DNA: TGTGCCAGCAGCCCTTCCGGGGCCAACGTCCTGACTTTC.

The chain has TRBV10-1 and TRBJ2-7; the D is unclear. The V and J ends lost 6 bases and 1 base respectively, with 10 bases between them. Germline lookup yields CDR1 WNHNN and CDR2 SYGVQD (reference sequence). The CDR3 has 13 amino acids. The CDR3 nucleotides are TGCGCCAGCAGCCCGGGCTCATCCTACGAGCAGTACGTC. Protein: CASSPGSSYEQYV.

CDR3 region: CASSLGTSGGADEQFF. DNA of the CDR3: TGCGCCAGCAGCTTAGGGACTAGCGGGGGGGCCGATGAGCAGTTCTTC. V gene TRBV5-1 combines with J gene TRBJ2-1; 16 bases line up with TRBD2. Germline CDR1 SGHRS, CDR2 YFSETQ. V lost 2 bases and J lost 8; bases outside the gene matches: 4. The CDR3 is 16 amino acids. Looking up the rest from reference TRBV5-1 and TRBJ2-1 gives the full variable domain: KAGVTQTPRYLIKTRGQQVTLSCSPISGHRSVSWYQQTPGQGLQFLFEYFSETQRNKGNFPGRFSGRQFSNSRSEMNVSTLELGDSALYLCASSLGTSGGADEQFFGPGTRLTVL.

The DNA of the CDR3 is TGTGCCAGCAGCGGGCCACCGGGACAGGGATGGGAAAAACTGTTTTTT. Translated: CASSGPPGQGWEKLFF. The rearrangement uses TRBV3-1 (or the pseudogene TRBV3-2) and TRBJ1-4; 9 nucleotides align to TRBD1. Trimming cost V 5 bases and J 8 bases; bases outside gene matches: 12. The germline V gene has CDR1 LGHDT and CDR2 YNNKEL (reference sequence). The CDR3 extends over 16 amino acids.

DNA for the CDR3: TGTGCCAGCTCACCAACGATATCGGGGGCATCGGTTGAAAAACTGTTTTTT. Its protein product is CASSPTISGASVEKLFF. The rearrangement joins TRBV18 to TRBJ1-4; D is perhaps TRBD1 (6 bases). Germline CDR1 is KGHSH and CDR2 is LQKENI. V was pared by 2 bases and J by 7 bases, with 20 bases between. The CDR3 is 17 amino acids.

The rearrangement joins TRBV27 to TRBJ1-1; D is perhaps TRBD1 (5 bases). Trimming removed 2 bases from V and 4 bases from J, with 11 bases in between. The length of the CDR3 is 14 residues. Germline V gene data show CDR1 as MNHEY and CDR2 as SMNVEV (reference sequence). CDR3 protein: CASSLLGVGTEAFF. The CDR3 DNA reads as TGTGCCAGCAGTTTACTGGGGGTAGGCACTGAAGCTTTCTTT.